A selection of T cell receptor beta chains follows, all from one sample in a study of cytomegalovirus exposure and HLA in healthy donors. Profiling relied on immunoSEQ multiplex PCR, and the TCRdb table lists in-frame clones only, not all of them. Of around 150,000 clones listed, around 79% were seen once; the top ten hold 3.5%. The sample was PBMCs. The receptors shown here come from a human donor in good health. Each CDR3 is given with its conserved first and last residue. The D gene is left open where the match is weak. Clone size is given for some rows only: seen once, a few or many times, or a class if the clone is expanded.

abundance	v_gene	j_gene	d_gene	CDR3nt	CDR3aa
NA	TRBV5-6	TRBJ2-1	NA	TGTGCCAGCAGCTTGGAGAGGCTTTACAATGAGCAGTTCTTC	CASSLERLYNEQFF
NA	TRBV6-6	TRBJ1-2	TRBD1	TGTGCCAGCAGTTGGGACAGACGTAACTATGGCTACACCTTC	CASSWDRRNYGYTF
NA	TRBV6-5	TRBJ2-7	NA	TGTGCCAGCAGCCATCCGGACAGAATCTACGAGCAGTACTTC	CASSHPDRIYEQYF
few	TRBV6-1	TRBJ1-5	NA	TGTGCCAGCAGTTCCCGTACCGGTCAGCCCCAGCATTTT	CASSSRTGQPQHF
NA	TRBV6-6	TRBJ1-1	TRBD1	TGTGCCAGCAGTAAGGGACAGGGTGAGGTGAACACTGAAGCTTTCTTT	CASSKGQGEVNTEAFF
NA	TRBV6-5	TRBJ1-6	NA	TGTGCCAGCAGTTCCATCAGTACCTTGGCACCCCTCCACTTT	CASSSISTLAPLHF
NA	TRBV7-2	TRBJ2-2	TRBD1	TGTGCCTTCCACCGGGACAGGGGGCTCAAAAACACCGGGGAGCTGTTTTTT	CAFHRDRGLKNTGELFF
NA	TRBV7-2	TRBJ2-1	TRBD2	TGTGCCAGCAGCTTGAGACTAGCGGGAGCAATTGGCAATGAGCAGTTCTTC	CASSLRLAGAIGNEQFF
NA	TRBV4-1	TRBJ1-5	NA	TGCGCCAGCAGCCAGGGCCCCGCAGCCGGCAGGGACAATCAGCCCCAGCATTTT	CASSQGPAAGRDNQPQHF
NA	TRBV28	TRBJ1-5	NA	TGTGCCTCCCCTAGAGGAGCGTATTATAGCAATCAGCCCCAGCATTTT	CASPRGAYYSNQPQHF
NA	TRBV27	TRBJ1-2	NA	TGTGCCAGCAGTCCGGACAGAGACTATGGCTACCCCTTC	CASSPDRDYGYPF
NA	TRBV7-2	TRBJ2-7	NA	TGTGCCAGCAGCTTAGGGATCACCCCTATCGACGGGGCCTACGAGCAGTACTTC	CASSLGITPIDGAYEQYF
NA	TRBV30	TRBJ2-1	NA	TGTGCCTGGAGACCCAGCGGCTCGCGGGAGCAGTTCTTC	CAWRPSGSREQFF